A selection of T cell receptor beta chains follows, all from one sample in a study of post-analysis software for immune sequencing data. TCRdb fed the PCR reads into MiXCR, producing one record per CDR3 protein. This table holds roughly 600,000 distinct CDR3 sequences, 44% found once. Sequencing was done on a sample of blood. The source is a girl aged 10 to 17 with multiple sclerosis. The CDR3 runs from the conserved cysteine through the conserved F or W. A D gene is named only where the DNA matches it firmly. Only some rows state a clone size, as once, few, many or a class for expanded clones.

size | J | V | length | D | CDR3 | DNA
NA | TRBJ2-7 | TRBV10-3 | 15 | TRBD2 | CAISEGTSGPYEQYF | TGTGCCATCAGTGAGGGGACTAGCGGTCCCTACGAGCAGTACTTC
few | TRBJ2-7 | TRBV5-8 | 15 | NA | CASSLYGEEHYEQYF | TGTGCCAGCAGCTTGTATGGGGAGGAACACTACGAGCAGTACTTC
NA | TRBJ1-4 | TRBV7-2 | 14 | NA | CASSLAGFNEKLFF | TGTGCCAGCAGCTTAGCAGGGTTTAATGAAAAACTGTTTTTT
NA | TRBJ1-1 | TRBV29-1 | 15 | NA | CSVGARGGMNSEAFF | TGCAGCGTTGGCGCCCGCGGGGGGATGAACTCCGAAGCTTTCTTT
few | TRBJ2-5 | TRBV5-1 | 15 | NA | CASSLGPGAEETQYF | TGCGCCAGCAGCTTGGGCCCGGGGGCGGAAGAGACCCAGTACTTC
NA | TRBJ1-1 | TRBV5-1 | 14 | NA | CASSFAGGNTEAFF | TGCGCCAGCAGCTTCGCCGGGGGGAACACTGAAGCTTTCTTT
NA | TRBJ2-5 | TRBV6-5 | 13 | NA | CASSSTIQETQYF | TGTGCCAGCAGTTCGACTATACAAGAGACCCAGTACTTC
few | TRBJ2-1 | TRBV3-1 | 14 | TRBD2 | CASLGTSGGHEQFF | TGTGCCAGCTTAGGGACTAGCGGGGGTCATGAGCAGTTCTTC
NA | TRBJ2-7 | TRBV5-1 | 14 | TRBD2 | CASYLGGSSYEQYF | TGCGCCAGCTACCTCGGGGGGAGCTCCTACGAGCAGTACTTC
NA | TRBJ2-7 | TRBV5-1 | 13 | NA | CASSLAIDDEQYF | TGCGCCAGCAGCTTGGCCATTGATGACGAGCAGTACTTC
once | TRBJ1-2 | TRBV10-3 | 14 | NA | CAISERGADYGYTF | TGTGCCATCAGTGAGAGGGGAGCGGACTATGGCTACACCTTC
NA | TRBJ2-1 | TRBV5-1 | 15 | TRBD2 | CASSLSGSRDNEQFF | TGCGCCAGCAGCTTGAGCGGGAGTAGGGACAATGAGCAGTTCTTC
NA | TRBJ2-3 | TRBV20-1 | 17 | TRBD2 | CSARLAGGSRDTDTQYF | TGCAGTGCTCGACTAGCGGGGGGCTCTAGGGACACAGATACGCAGTATTTT
once | TRBJ2-1 | TRBV4-2 | 16 | NA | CASSPGQTASYNGQFF | TGTGCCAGCAGCCCTGGACAGACAGCCTCCTACAATGGGCAGTTCTTC
NA | TRBJ2-7 | TRBV5-1 | 15 | TRBD1 | CASSLPRTGGYEQYF | TGCGCCAGCAGCTTACCGCGGACAGGGGGCTACGAGCAGTACTTC
NA | TRBJ2-5 | TRBV5-1 | 15 | NA | CASSAGSGGGETQYF | TGCGCCAGCAGCGCGGGTTCAGGGGGAGGAGAGACCCAGTACTTC
NA | TRBJ1-1 | TRBV12-3/TRBV12-4 | 16 | NA | CASSPLNRGWGTEAFF | TGTGCCAGCAGTCCACTCAATAGGGGGTGGGGCACCGAAGCTTTCTTT
NA | TRBJ1-2 | TRBV4-1 | 13 | NA | CASSPLGGQGYTF | TGCGCCAGCAGCCCCCTCGGGGGTCAGGGCTACACCTTC
NA | TRBJ1-2 | TRBV7-2 | 13 | NA | CASSFPSNYGYTF | TGTGCCAGCAGCTTTCCATCTAACTATGGCTACACCTTC
NA | TRBJ2-7 | TRBV12-3/TRBV12-4 | 15 | TRBD1 | CASSSGTGGMGEQYF | TGTGCCAGCAGTTCCGGGACAGGGGGGATGGGCGAGCAGTACTTC
NA | TRBJ1-2 | TRBV2 | 13 | NA | CASGFGQFYGYTF | TGTGCCAGCGGCTTCGGACAGTTTTATGGCTACACCTTC
NA | TRBJ1-2 | TRBV7-6 | 13 | NA | CTSSATGNYGYTF | TGTACCAGCAGCGCGACAGGAAACTATGGCTACACCTTC
NA | TRBJ2-1 | TRBV27 | 13 | TRBD1 | CASRDRVRNEQFF | TGTGCCAGCCGGGACAGGGTTAGGAATGAGCAGTTCTTC
few | TRBJ2-1 | TRBV9 | 15 | TRBD1 | CASSYTGTGVNEQFF | TGTGCCAGCAGCTATACAGGGACAGGAGTTAATGAGCAGTTCTTC
NA | TRBJ2-5 | TRBV6-5 | 14 | NA | CASSYSSLGETQYF | TGTGCCAGCAGTTATTCTAGCTTGGGGGAGACCCAGTACTTC
NA | TRBJ2-7 | TRBV5-6 | 15 | TRBD1 | CASSFSWDREAEQYF | TGTGCCAGCAGCTTTTCGTGGGACAGGGAGGCCGAGCAGTACTTC
NA | TRBJ2-5 | TRBV7-9 | 17 | TRBD2 | CASSLARLAGIQETQYF | TGTGCCAGCAGCTTAGCGAGGCTAGCGGGAATTCAAGAGACCCAGTACTTC
few | TRBJ2-1 | TRBV20-1 | 14 | NA | CSASDWYSYNEQFF | TGCAGTGCTTCGGACTGGTACTCCTACAATGAGCAGTTCTTC
few | TRBJ2-7 | TRBV20-1 | 13 | NA | CSASKGAGDEQYF | TGCAGTGCTAGTAAAGGTGCGGGCGACGAGCAGTACTTC
NA | TRBJ2-7 | TRBV12-3/TRBV12-4 | 13 | TRBD2 | CASKRGVPGEQYF | TGTGCCAGCAAGCGGGGGGTCCCAGGCGAGCAGTACTTC
few | TRBJ2-7 | TRBV10-2 | 14 | TRBD1 | CASSDRDRAYEQYF | TGCGCCAGCAGTGACAGGGACAGAGCCTACGAGCAGTACTTC
NA | TRBJ2-3 | TRBV12-3/TRBV12-4 | 14 | TRBD1 | CASRSGTATDTQYF | TGTGCCAGCAGGTCCGGGACAGCTACAGATACGCAGTATTTT
NA | TRBJ2-1 | TRBV12-3/TRBV12-4 | 15 | NA | CASSPPGGLSNEQFF | TGTGCCAGCAGCCCCCCCGGGGGCCTCTCTAATGAGCAGTTCTTC
NA | TRBJ1-1 | TRBV4-1 | 14 | NA | CASSQVKENTEAFF | TGCGCCAGCAGCCAAGTGAAGGAGAACACTGAAGCTTTCTTT
NA | TRBJ2-1 | TRBV9 | 16 | TRBD2 | CASSARLAIAYNEQFF | TGTGCCAGCAGCGCCCGACTAGCTATAGCCTACAATGAGCAGTTCTTC
NA | TRBJ2-1 | TRBV5-1 | 17 | TRBD2 | CASSLEALAGGGNEQFF | TGCGCCAGCAGCTTGGAGGCCCTAGCGGGAGGAGGCAATGAGCAGTTCTTC
NA | TRBJ1-2 | TRBV28 | 16 | TRBD1 | CASSLLLGTGNYGYTF | TGTGCCAGCAGTTTGTTATTAGGGACAGGGAACTATGGCTACACCTTC
once | TRBJ2-3 | TRBV12-3/TRBV12-4 | 14 | NA | CASSLGARSNAQYF | TGTGCCAGCAGCCTCGGGGCGAGGTCAAATGCGCAGTATTTT
NA | TRBJ2-1 | TRBV10-3 | 13 | NA | CAISERQHNEQFF | TGTGCCATCAGTGAGAGGCAGCACAATGAGCAGTTCTTC
NA | TRBJ2-6 | TRBV6-5 | 16 | NA | CASSLDSLTGANVLTF | TGTGCCAGCAGCCTGGACAGTCTGACAGGGGCCAACGTCCTGACTTTC
few | TRBJ2-7 | TRBV12-3/TRBV12-4 | 14 | NA | CASLVGSAPYEQYF | TGTGCCAGCCTTGTTGGGTCTGCCCCCTACGAGCAGTACTTC
NA | TRBJ1-2 | TRBV4-1 | 15 | NA | CASSQFSGRAYGYTF | TGCGCCAGCAGCCAATTTTCGGGCAGGGCCTATGGCTACACCTTC
few | TRBJ1-5 | TRBV4-1 | 19 | NA | CASSSHYFVAALSNQPQHF | TGCGCCAGCAGCTCCCACTATTTCGTGGCAGCCCTTAGCAATCAGCCCCAGCATTTT
NA | TRBJ2-1 | TRBV12-3/TRBV12-4 | 11 | NA | CASNSYNEQFF | TGTGCCAGCAACTCCTACAATGAGCAGTTCTTC
few | TRBJ2-7 | TRBV13 | 13 | NA | CASSSWTDYEQYF | TGTGCCAGCAGCTCGTGGACAGATTACGAGCAGTACTTC
NA | TRBJ2-5 | TRBV25-1 | 14 | NA | CASSDQGPRETQYF | TGTGCCAGCAGTGATCAGGGGCCCAGGGAGACCCAGTACTTC
NA | TRBJ2-7 | TRBV4-1 | 14 | NA | CASSQGGVSYEQYF | TGTGCCAGCAGCCAGGGCGGGGTCTCCTACGAGCAGTACTTC